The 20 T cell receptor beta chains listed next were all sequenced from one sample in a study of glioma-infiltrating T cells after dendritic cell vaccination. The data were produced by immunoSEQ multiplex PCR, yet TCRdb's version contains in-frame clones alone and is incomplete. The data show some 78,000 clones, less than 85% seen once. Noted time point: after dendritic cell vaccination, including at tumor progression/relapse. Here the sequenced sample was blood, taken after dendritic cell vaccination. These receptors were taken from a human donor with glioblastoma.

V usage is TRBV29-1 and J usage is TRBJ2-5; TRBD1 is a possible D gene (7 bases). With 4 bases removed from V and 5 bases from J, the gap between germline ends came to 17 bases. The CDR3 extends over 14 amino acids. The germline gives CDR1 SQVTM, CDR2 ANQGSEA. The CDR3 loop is CSVVGGGSGETQYF. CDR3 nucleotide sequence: TGCAGCGTTGTCGGAGGGGGCTCGGGGGAGACCCAGTACTTC.

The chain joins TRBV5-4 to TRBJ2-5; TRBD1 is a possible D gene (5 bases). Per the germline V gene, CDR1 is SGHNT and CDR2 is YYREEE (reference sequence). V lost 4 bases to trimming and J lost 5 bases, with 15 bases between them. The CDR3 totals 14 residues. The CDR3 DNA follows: TGTGCCAGCAGCCAAAAGGCAGGGAAGGAGACCCAGTACTTC. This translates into CASSQKAGKETQYF.

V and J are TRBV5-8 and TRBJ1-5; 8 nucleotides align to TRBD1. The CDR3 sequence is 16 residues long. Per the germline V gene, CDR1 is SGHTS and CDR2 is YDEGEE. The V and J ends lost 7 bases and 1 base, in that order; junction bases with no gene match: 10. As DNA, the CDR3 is TGTGCCAGCCTCGACCAGGGGGCTCGGAGCAATCAGCCCCAGCATTTT. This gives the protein CASLDQGARSNQPQHF.

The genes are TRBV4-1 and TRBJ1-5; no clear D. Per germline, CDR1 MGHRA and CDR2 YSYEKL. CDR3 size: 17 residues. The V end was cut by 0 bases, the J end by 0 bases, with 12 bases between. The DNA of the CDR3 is TGCGCCAGCAGCCAAGATCAGTACAGTTATAGCAATCAGCCCCAGCATTTT. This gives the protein CASSQDQYSYSNQPQHF.

In nucleotides, the CDR3 is TGTGCCAGCAGCATACCGGGACAGACCTACGAGCAGTACTTC. Residues: CASSIPGQTYEQYF. The J gene is TRBJ2-7, the V gene TRBV28; 7 positions agree with TRBD1. V lost 6 bases to trimming and J lost 2 bases; unmatched junction nucleotides: 7. CDR1 is MDHEN and CDR2 is SYDVKM in the germline V gene. This CDR3 contains 14 residues.

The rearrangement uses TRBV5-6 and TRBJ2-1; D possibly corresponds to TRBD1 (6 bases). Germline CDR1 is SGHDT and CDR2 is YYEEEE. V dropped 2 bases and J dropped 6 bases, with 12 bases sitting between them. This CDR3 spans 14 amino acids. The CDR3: CASSLERGTNEQFF. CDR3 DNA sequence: TGTGCCAGCAGCTTAGAAAGGGGGACCAATGAGCAGTTCTTC.

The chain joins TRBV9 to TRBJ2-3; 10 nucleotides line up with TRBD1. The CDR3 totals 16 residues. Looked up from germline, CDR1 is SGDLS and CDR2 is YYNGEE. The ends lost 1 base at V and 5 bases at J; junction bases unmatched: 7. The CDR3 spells CASSVNDRGRLDTQYF. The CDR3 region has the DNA TGTGCCAGCAGCGTAAACGACAGGGGGCGACTAGATACGCAGTATTTT.

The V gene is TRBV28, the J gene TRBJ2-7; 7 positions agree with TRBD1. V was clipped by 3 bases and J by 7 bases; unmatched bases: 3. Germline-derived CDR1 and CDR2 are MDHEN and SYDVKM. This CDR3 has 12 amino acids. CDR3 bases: TGTGCCAGCAGTTTGACAGGGCGGGAGCAGTACTTC. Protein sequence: CASSLTGREQYF.

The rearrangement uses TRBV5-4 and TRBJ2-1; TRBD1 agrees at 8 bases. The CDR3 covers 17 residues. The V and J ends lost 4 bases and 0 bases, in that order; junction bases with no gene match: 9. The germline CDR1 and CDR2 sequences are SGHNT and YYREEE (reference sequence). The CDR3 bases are TGTGCCAGCAGCCCAGGACAGGGCCTAACCTCCTACAATGAGCAGTTCTTC. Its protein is CASSPGQGLTSYNEQFF.

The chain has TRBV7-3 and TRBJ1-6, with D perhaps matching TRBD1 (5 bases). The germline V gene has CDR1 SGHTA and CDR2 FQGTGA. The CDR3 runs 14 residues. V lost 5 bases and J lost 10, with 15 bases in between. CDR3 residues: CASSQGREGSPLHF. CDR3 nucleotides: TGTGCCAGCAGCCAAGGGAGGGAGGGGTCACCCCTCCACTTT.

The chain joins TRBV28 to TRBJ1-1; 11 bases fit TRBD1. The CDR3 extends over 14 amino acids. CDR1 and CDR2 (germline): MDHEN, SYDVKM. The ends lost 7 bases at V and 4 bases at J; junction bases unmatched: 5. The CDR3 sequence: CASTSDRGPTEAFF. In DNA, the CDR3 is TGTGCCAGCACTTCGGACAGGGGGCCCACTGAAGCTTTCTTT.

The CDR3 sequence: CASSLDYLSYEQYF. In nucleotides, the CDR3 is TGTGCCAGCAGCCTGGACTATCTTTCCTACGAGCAGTACTTC. The chain employs TRBV11-2 and TRBJ2-7, with D perhaps matching TRBD2 (6 bases). CDR1 SGHAT and CDR2 FQNNGV come from the germline V gene. The germline V and J ends were trimmed by 5 bases and 1 base, with 12 bases remaining between them. This CDR3 contains 14 residues.

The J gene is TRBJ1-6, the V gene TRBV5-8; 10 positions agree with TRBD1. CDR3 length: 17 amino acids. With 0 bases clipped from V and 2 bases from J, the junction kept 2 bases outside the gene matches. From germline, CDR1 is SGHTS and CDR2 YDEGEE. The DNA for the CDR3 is TGTGCCAGCAGCTTGGGGACAGGGGGTCCCTATAATTCACCCCTCCACTTT. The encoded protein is CASSLGTGGPYNSPLHF.

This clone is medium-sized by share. The CDR3 bases are TGTGCCAGTAGTCCGACCCCGGACAGTTCCTACGAGCAGTACTTC. It codes for CASSPTPDSSYEQYF. The rearrangement joins TRBV19 to TRBJ2-7, with D possibly TRBD1 on 6 matching bases. CDR1 and CDR2 from the germline V gene are LNHDA and SQIVND (reference sequence). V was cut by 5 bases and J by 1 base, with 15 bases left in between. The CDR3 extends over 15 amino acids.

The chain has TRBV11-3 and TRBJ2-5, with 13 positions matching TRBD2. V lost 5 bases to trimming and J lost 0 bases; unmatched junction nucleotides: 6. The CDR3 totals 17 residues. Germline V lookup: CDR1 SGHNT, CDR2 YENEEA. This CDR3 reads CASSRIGTSGDQETQYF. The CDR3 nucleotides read TGTGCCAGCAGCAGAATAGGGACTAGCGGGGACCAAGAGACCCAGTACTTC. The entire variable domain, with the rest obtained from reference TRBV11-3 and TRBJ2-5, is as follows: EAGVVQSPRYKIIEKKQPVAFWCNPISGHNTLYWYLQNLGQGPELLIRYENEEAVDDSQLPKDRFSAERLKGVDSTLKIQPAELGDSAVYLCASSRIGTSGDQETQYFGPGTRLLVL.

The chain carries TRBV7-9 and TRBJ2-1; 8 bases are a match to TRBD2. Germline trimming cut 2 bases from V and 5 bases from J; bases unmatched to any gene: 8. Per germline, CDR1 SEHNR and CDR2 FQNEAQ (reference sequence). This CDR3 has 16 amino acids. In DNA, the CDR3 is TGTGCCAGCAGCTTACTCGTCACGGGAGGGGACAATGAGCAGTTCTTC. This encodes CASSLLVTGGDNEQFF.

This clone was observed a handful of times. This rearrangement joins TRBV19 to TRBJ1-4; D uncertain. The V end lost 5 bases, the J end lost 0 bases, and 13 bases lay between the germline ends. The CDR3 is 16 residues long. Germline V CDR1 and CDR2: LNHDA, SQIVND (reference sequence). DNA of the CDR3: TGTGCCAGTAGTCCTAGTGTCCGGCCAACTAATGAAAAACTGTTTTTT. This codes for CASSPSVRPTNEKLFF.

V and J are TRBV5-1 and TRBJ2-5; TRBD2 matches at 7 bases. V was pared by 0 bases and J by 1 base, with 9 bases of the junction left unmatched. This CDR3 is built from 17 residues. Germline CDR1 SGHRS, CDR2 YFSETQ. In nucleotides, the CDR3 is TGCGCCAGCAGCTTGGTTGTGTCCACGGGGGGCCAAGAGACCCAGTACTTC. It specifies CASSLVVSTGGQETQYF. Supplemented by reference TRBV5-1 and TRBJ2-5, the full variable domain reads KAGVTQTPRYLIKTRGQQVTLSCSPISGHRSVSWYQQTPGQGLQFLFEYFSETQRNKGNFPGRFSGRQFSNSRSEMNVSTLELGDSALYLCASSLVVSTGGQETQYFGPGTRLLVL.

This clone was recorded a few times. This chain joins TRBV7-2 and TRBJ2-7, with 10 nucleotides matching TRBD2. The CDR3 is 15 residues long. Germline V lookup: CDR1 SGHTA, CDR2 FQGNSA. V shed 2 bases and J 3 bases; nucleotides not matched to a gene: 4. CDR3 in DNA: TGTGCCAGCAGCTTATCTAGCGGGGGCCGCTACGAGCAGTACTTC. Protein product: CASSLSSGGRYEQYF.

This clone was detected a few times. CDR3 residues: CASSPREGLYEQYF. DNA of the CDR3: TGTGCCAGCTCACCACGGGAGGGGCTCTACGAGCAGTACTTC. The chain is built from TRBV18 and TRBJ2-7, with TRBD2 identical over 7 bases. The germline gives CDR1 KGHSH, CDR2 LQKENI. The CDR3 totals 14 residues. J was trimmed by 3 bases and V by 1 base; bases with no gene match: 3. Full variable domain (remainder filled in from reference TRBV18 and TRBJ2-7): NAGVMQNPRHLVRRRGQEARLRCSPMKGHSHVYWYRQLPEEGLKFMVYLQKENIIDESGMPKERFSAEFPKEGPSILRIQQVVRGDSAAYFCASSPREGLYEQYFGPGTRLTVT.